This TCR beta chain derives from a study of blood T cells in healthy people across ages. Study-level results: Researchers deemed the diversity estimates from one million T cells underestimates. Higher diversity, along with more naive CD4+ cells, distinguished long-lived donors from aged donors.

A note on this clonotype: Its antigen is unknown. One end of the junction varies from germline; a read error may be responsible.

A second roughly 6 to 11 cycle PCR used barcoded and J-beta primers. TCRdb re-called the 5' RACE reads with MiXCR, one entry per CDR3 protein. The sample lists 1.8 million or so distinct CDR3 sequences; about 39% were seen once. Germline V CDR1 and CDR2: SEHNR, FQNEAQ (reference sequence). This CDR3 has 16 amino acids. The receptor was isolated from a human donor in good health. This chain uses TRBV7-9 with TRBJ2-3; D possibly matches TRBD1 or TRBD2 (5 bases each). Specimen: blood. The CDR3 sequence: CASSPGGGRVSDTRYF. The CDR3, as DNA: TGTGCCAGCAGCCCCGGTGGGGGACGCGTATCAGATACGCGGTATTTT.